The sequence of this T cell receptor (beta chain) was determined in a study of vaccination and CD4 T cells after COVID-19. Treatment defined: approximately 9-day PBMC culture with coronavirus spike peptide pools or control peptides (ViraFEST assay). Sequence data for DNA of cultured CD4+ T cells were generated by the Oncomine TCR Beta short-read assay. TCRdb processed the PCR reads anew with MiXCR; each CDR3 protein has one entry. The sample records about 9,900 distinct CDR3 sequences, approximately 55% being singletons. In the case of this clonotype: What it binds is not known.

This TCR was recovered from a human donor who had recovered from COVID-19. The sample taken for sequencing was CD4+ T cells from blood, cultured in vitro.

CDR3 protein: CSARDKGTGRFYGYTF. The DNA for the CDR3 is TGCAGTGCTAGAGATAAGGGGACAGGGCGGTTCTATGGCTACACCTTC. The chain employs TRBV20-1 and TRBJ1-2, with 9 nucleotides matching TRBD1. The junction had 9 bases not matched to a gene; V was cut back by 0 bases and J by 4 bases. CDR1 is DFQATT and CDR2 is SNEGSKA in the germline V gene (reference sequence). The CDR3 sequence is 16 residues long.